This T cell receptor beta chain was sequenced for a study of CD8 T cells in Susac syndrome. With random hexamers, 0.5 to 1 ug RNA was reverse transcribed. TCRdb processed the immunoSEQ multiplex PCR reads anew with MiXCR; each CDR3 protein has one entry. The sample includes under 200,000 distinct CDR3 sequences, roughly 96% seen only once; the top ten take about 0.15%. The CDR3 loop spans 16 amino acids. V shed 4 bases, J shed 8 bases, and the junction held 12 bases outside the gene matches. Germline loops: CDR1 LGHDT, CDR2 YNNKEL (reference sequence). Sequenced input: CD8+ T cells from PBMCs. This clonotype originated in a human donor with multiple sclerosis. The V gene is TRBV3-1, the J gene TRBJ2-1, with 9 positions matching TRBD2. Here the CDR3 DNA reads TGTGCCAGCAGCCTCCGCGCCGGGACTAGCCTCCATGAGCAGTTCTTC. The encoded protein is CASSLRAGTSLHEQFF.